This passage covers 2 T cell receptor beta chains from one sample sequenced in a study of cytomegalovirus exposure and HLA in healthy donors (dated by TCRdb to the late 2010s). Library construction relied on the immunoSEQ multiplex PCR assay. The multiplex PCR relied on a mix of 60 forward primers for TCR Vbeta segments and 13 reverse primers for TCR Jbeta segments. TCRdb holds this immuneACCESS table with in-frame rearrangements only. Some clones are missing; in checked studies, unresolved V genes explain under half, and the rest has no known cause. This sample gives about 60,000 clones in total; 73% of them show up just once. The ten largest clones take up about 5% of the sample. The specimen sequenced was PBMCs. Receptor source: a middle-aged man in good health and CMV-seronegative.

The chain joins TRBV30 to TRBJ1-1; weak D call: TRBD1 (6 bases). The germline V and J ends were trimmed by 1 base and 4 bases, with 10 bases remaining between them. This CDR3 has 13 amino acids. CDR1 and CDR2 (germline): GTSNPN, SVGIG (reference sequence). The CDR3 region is CAWSGTGTTEAFF. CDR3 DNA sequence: TGTGCCTGGAGTGGAACAGGGACCACTGAAGCTTTCTTT.

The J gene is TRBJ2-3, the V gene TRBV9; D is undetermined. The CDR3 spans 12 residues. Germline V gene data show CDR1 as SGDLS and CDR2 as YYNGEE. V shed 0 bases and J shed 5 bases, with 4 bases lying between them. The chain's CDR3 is CASSVGRDTQYF. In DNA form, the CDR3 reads TGTGCCAGCAGCGTAGGGAGAGATACGCAGTATTTT.